The source of this T cell receptor beta chain is a study of blood T cell repertoires in COVID-19. Germline loops: CDR1 SGHRS, CDR2 YFSETQ. This CDR3 has 14 amino acids. The J segment lost 12 bases and the V segment lost 3 bases, leaving 6 bases of the junction unmatched. Assay: immunoSEQ multiplex PCR; the TCRdb copy retains only in-frame clones and omits some. The table has 300,000 to 400,000 clones, over 75% seen once. This clone was seen only once. Participants, about 18 to 90 years old, spanned some 23 US areas. This chain links TRBV5-1 with TRBJ1-6; TRBD1 matches 10 bases. The sequence derives from a young man who had recovered from COVID-19. Specimen: PBMCs or T cells enriched from blood (not recorded which). The CDR3 nucleotides read TGCGCCAGCAGCTCGCCGGACAGGGGGGAACCCCTCCACTTT. It specifies CASSSPDRGEPLHF.